The clone carrying this T cell receptor beta chain has only one observation. Antigen specificity is unknown. CDR3 size: 14 residues. The germline V and J ends were trimmed by 7 bases and 4 bases, with 14 bases remaining between them. Per the germline V gene, CDR1 is MNHNS and CDR2 is SASEGT. Time point: week 35, safety follow-up. Vaccination used 300 ug of mutant IDH1 20-mer peptide per dose, with topical imiquimod. This sample was included in a study of a mutant IDH1 vaccine in newly diagnosed glioma. Study-level background: Treated patients, averaging 40.4 years, were about 62% male and around 40% female. Former treatment meant radiotherapy, temozolomide, or both; the majority had gotten both. Study results and caveats: Pseudoprogression seemingly bore no relation to changes in top peripheral T cell clonotypes.

Method: immunoSEQ multiplex PCR; TCRdb's copy keeps in-frame clones and lacks some. The table records fewer than 55,000 clones, around 81% of them present only once. The chain has TRBV6-1 and TRBJ1-5; D may be TRBD1 (6 bases). This clonotype was sampled from a woman aged 35 to 49 with glioma. Some clones in this sample may be carry-over from other donors' samples. The sequenced sample was PBMCs, obtained from a glioma patient whose treatment included an IDH1 peptide vaccine. CDR3 region: CASTPWTENQPQHF. The DNA for the CDR3 is TGTGCCAGCACCCCCTGGACAGAGAATCAGCCCCAGCATTTT.